The next 4 T cell receptor beta chains were all read from a single sample in a study of Tregs in tolerant kidney transplant recipients. Clones were sequenced by immunoSEQ multiplex PCR, and TCRdb holds only the in-frame ones, with some missing. The table includes about 240,000 clones, about 80% detected once. The sequencing sample was made of CD4+ T cells from blood. The receptors were gathered from a human donor in good health.

The V gene is TRBV6-1, the J gene TRBJ1-4, with 7 positions matching TRBD1. V gave up 6 bases and J gave up 8 bases; unmatched junction bases: 12. Germline CDR1 MNHNS, CDR2 SASEGT. The length of the CDR3 is 15 residues. This CDR3 reads CASSRESGGREKLFF. The CDR3 bases are TGTGCCAGCAGCCGGGAGTCAGGGGGGCGGGAAAAACTGTTTTTT.

This clone was found once. The CDR3 spells CASSPGINAEAFF. In DNA form, the CDR3 reads TGTGCCAGCTCACCGGGGATTAACGCTGAAGCTTTCTTT. This chain connects TRBV18 to TRBJ1-1, with D hard to call. Trimming took 3 bases from V and 6 from J, leaving 11 bases between them. Germline CDR1 is KGHSH and CDR2 is LQKENI. This CDR3 is built from 13 residues. The full variable domain, completed using reference TRBV18 and TRBJ1-1, is NAGVMQNPRHLVRRRGQEARLRCSPMKGHSHVYWYRQLPEEGLKFMVYLQKENIIDESGMPKERFSAEFPKEGPSILRIQQVVRGDSAAYFCASSPGINAEAFFGQGTRLTVV.

The V gene is TRBV25-1, the J gene TRBJ2-3; 9 bases align to TRBD2. The length of the CDR3 is 14 residues. V lost 8 bases to trimming and J lost 4 bases; unmatched junction nucleotides: 7. CDR1 is MGHDK and CDR2 is SYGVNS in the germline V gene. CDR3 sequence reads: CASGTSTFPDTQYF. In DNA, the CDR3 is TGTGCCAGCGGGACTAGCACCTTTCCAGATACGCAGTATTTT.

The rearrangement uses TRBV2 and TRBJ1-1; D is perhaps TRBD1 (5 bases). The length of the CDR3 is 13 residues. Looked up from germline, CDR1 is SNHLY and CDR2 is FYNNEI. The V and J ends lost 7 bases and 1 base respectively, with 10 bases between them. CDR3 sequence: CASKGDANTEAFF. In DNA form, the CDR3 reads TGTGCCAGCAAAGGGGACGCGAACACTGAAGCTTTCTTT.